This record looks at one TCR beta chain sequence and its context. In this sample, this clonotype turned up a few times. There is no known antigen for this receptor. No per-base quality is available; no much larger clone lies one base away. This sample is part of a study of response to subunit inactivated influenza vaccine (dated by TCRdb to 2016 to 2018). Context from the whole study: Deep quantitative T cell receptor repertoire profiling was used in the study to track responses to a trivalent subunit inactivated influenza vaccine. Overall study outcomes, separate from this receptor: The authors suggested that each seasonal influenza vaccination may recruit only a limited number of new T cells.

The CDR1 and CDR2 encoded by the germline V gene are SQVTM and ANQGSEA. Trimming leaves V shorter by 7 bases and J shorter by 5 bases, with the junction holding 6 bases beyond the gene matches. The CDR3 contains 13 residues, cysteine and phenylalanine counted. CDR3 DNA only is kept here, 39 bases in frame from base 1. The library was generated by RT-PCR. TCRdb lists the instrument as Illumina HiSeq 2500. TCRdb's own reprocessing of the public reads used fastp at Q25 and MiXCR and kept productive beta chains. Each entry is one CDR3 protein sequence, shown with its most common DNA and genes. The sample has about half a million distinct CDR3 sequences on record, around 25% of them singletons. Around 1.8% of the sample is in the top ten clones.

The clonotype originates from a man in his forties or fifties who received an inactivated influenza vaccine. Donor details come from another sample of the same person, matched by shared clones. The source was CD4+ T cells sorted from PBMCs, collected roughly 5 days after vaccination. Here the chain combines TRBV29-1 and TRBJ2-2, with 8 bases matching TRBD1. The sequence in DNA is TGCAGCGCAACACAGGGGGTAACCGGGGAGCTGTTTTTT. This yields the protein CSATQGVTGELFF.